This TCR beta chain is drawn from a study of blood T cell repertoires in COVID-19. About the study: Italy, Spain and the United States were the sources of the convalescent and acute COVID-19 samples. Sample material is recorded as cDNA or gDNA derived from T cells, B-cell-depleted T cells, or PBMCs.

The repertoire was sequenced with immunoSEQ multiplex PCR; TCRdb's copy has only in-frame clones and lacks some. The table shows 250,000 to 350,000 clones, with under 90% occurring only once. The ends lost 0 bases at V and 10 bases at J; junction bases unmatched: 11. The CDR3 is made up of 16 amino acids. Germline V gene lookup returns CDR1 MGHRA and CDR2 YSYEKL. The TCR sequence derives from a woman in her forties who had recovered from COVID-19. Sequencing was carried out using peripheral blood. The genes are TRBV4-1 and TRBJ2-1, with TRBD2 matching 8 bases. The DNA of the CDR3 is TGCGCCAGCAGCCAAGATAGTACCGGGAGGGCCGGCGAGCAGTTCTTC. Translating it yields CASSQDSTGRAGEQFF.